Below are 18 T cell receptor beta chains sequenced from a single sample in a study of T cell responses to AZD1222 COVID-19 vaccine. Using immunoSEQ multiplex PCR, the repertoire was profiled, and TCRdb retains in-frame clones only, with some absent. This table holds 80,000 to 130,000 clones, 85% to 90% found once. Specimen: peripheral blood, collected on day 0 of AZD1222 vaccination. The source of these receptors is an adult in good health.

The chain recombines TRBV5-4 with TRBJ1-3; no reliable D call. The CDR3 has 17 residues. V gave up 0 bases and J gave up 0 bases, with 13 bases separating them. Germline V gene sequence: CDR1 SGHNT, CDR2 YYREEE (reference sequence). The CDR3, as DNA: TGTGCCAGCAGCTTGGGTGGGCTATCAAACTCTGGAAACACCATATATTTT. Translated: CASSLGGLSNSGNTIYF.

This chain uses TRBV5-1 with TRBJ2-7, with TRBD1 matching over 8 bases. There are 15 residues in the CDR3. The germline CDR1 and CDR2 sequences are SGHRS and YFSETQ. V was pared by 0 bases and J by 4 bases, with 6 bases of the junction left unmatched. CDR3 protein: CASSLAQGARYEQYF. The CDR3 DNA sequence: TGCGCCAGCAGCTTGGCCCAGGGGGCTCGTTACGAGCAGTACTTC.

This clone has a single count. The chain links TRBV5-4 to TRBJ2-1; no clear D. Germline V gene data show CDR1 as SGHNT and CDR2 as YYREEE (reference sequence). This CDR3 is 16 amino acids long. The ends were cut back, 4 bases at V and 4 bases at J, with 18 bases in the middle. The CDR3 DNA reads TGTGCCAGCAGCCCCAGTGGCGGCGGTTCATACAATGAGCAGTTCTTC. It translates to CASSPSGGGSYNEQFF.

V gene TRBV28 combines with J gene TRBJ2-2, with 10 bases matching TRBD2. Germline values: CDR1 MDHEN, CDR2 SYDVKM. The CDR3 runs 15 residues. V shed 2 bases, J shed 9 bases, and the junction held 6 bases outside the gene matches. CDR3 loop: CASSLISGRARELFF. CDR3 in DNA: TGTGCCAGCAGTTTAATAAGCGGGAGGGCCAGGGAGCTGTTTTTT.

The chain couples TRBV27 to TRBJ2-7; TRBD2 is a possible D gene (6 bases). The germline CDR1 and CDR2 sequences are MNHEY and SMNVEV (reference sequence). The CDR3 covers 16 residues. V was cut by 2 bases and J by 4 bases, with 18 bases left in between. CDR3 residues: CASSLSDPGEGYEQYF. The CDR3 DNA follows: TGTGCCAGCAGTTTAAGTGACCCGGGAGAAGGGTACGAGCAGTACTTC.

This clone appeared once. The rearrangement links TRBV7-9 to TRBJ2-3; 8 bases line up with TRBD1. Looked up from germline, CDR1 is SEHNR and CDR2 is FQNEAQ (reference sequence). V shed 0 bases, J shed 2 bases, and the junction held 4 bases outside the gene matches. The CDR3 has 16 residues. CDR3 in DNA: TGTGCCAGCAGCTTAGCGAGGACAGGGATCACAGATACGCAGTATTTT. Protein: CASSLARTGITDTQYF.

Comment on this clone: One end of the junction does not line up with germline, which may come from a read error. This chain uses TRBV7-7 with TRBJ2-7; D unresolved. This CDR3 is 14 amino acids long. Germline lookup yields CDR1 SSHAT and CDR2 FNYEAQ (reference sequence). The CDR3 sequence is CASSLEPTDYEQYF. In nucleotides, the CDR3 is TGTGCTAGCAGCTTAGAGCCTACAGACTACGAGCAGTACTTC.

This rearrangement joins TRBV7-9 to TRBJ2-7; 7 bases are shared with TRBD2. The V and J ends lost 5 bases and 2 bases, in that order; junction bases with no gene match: 9. Germline V lookup: CDR1 SEHNR, CDR2 FQNEAQ (reference sequence). The CDR3 contains 15 residues. The CDR3 protein is CASSLAAGVAYEQYF. The DNA for the CDR3 is TGTGCCAGCAGCCTCGCCGCGGGGGTCGCCTACGAGCAGTACTTC.

This clone was counted once. V and J are TRBV9 and TRBJ2-3; D gene uncertain. CDR3 size: 16 residues. Between the trimmed V and J ends, which lost 0 bases and 2 bases, there was a span of 13 bases. The germline V gene encodes CDR1 SGDLS and CDR2 YYNGEE. CDR3 in amino acids: CASSVGAARNTDTQYF. The CDR3 DNA reads TGTGCCAGCAGCGTAGGGGCGGCTCGGAACACAGATACGCAGTATTTT.

This chain connects TRBV19 to TRBJ2-3; D not certain. The CDR3 is 13 amino acids. The V gene's germline CDR1 is LNHDA and CDR2 SQIVND (reference sequence). Trimming shortened V by 5 bases and J by 0 bases, and 6 bases separated the two germline ends. This CDR3 is CASSLVSTDTQYF. CDR3 coding DNA: TGTGCCAGTAGTTTGGTTAGCACAGATACGCAGTATTTT.

The V and J genes are TRBV6-5 and TRBJ1-3; D perhaps matches TRBD1 (5 bases). V dropped 7 bases and J dropped 8 bases, with 9 bases sitting between them. The V gene's germline CDR1 is MNHEY and CDR2 SVGAGI. This CDR3 has 11 residues. CDR3 amino acids: CASTQGHTIYF. CDR3 coding DNA: TGTGCCAGCACCCAGGGACACACCATATATTTT.

This rearrangement joins TRBV6-5 to TRBJ2-5, with 10 bases lining up with TRBD1. This CDR3 comprises 15 residues. From germline, CDR1 is MNHEY and CDR2 SVGAGI. Unmatched junction bases numbered 7, after V lost 4 bases and J lost 5 bases. The CDR3 DNA reads as TGTGCCAGCAGTTCGGGGACAGGGGCATTGGAGACCCAGTACTTC. Encoded protein: CASSSGTGALETQYF.

The chain links TRBV12-2 to TRBJ2-7; the D call of TRBD2 is as the table states it, not checked on the DNA. TRBV12-2 is an annotated pseudogene. The CDR3 length is 14 residues. The CDR3 here is CASPPGREVYEQYF. The CDR3, as DNA: TGTGCAAGTCCCCCTGGCAGAGAGGTCTACGAGCAGTACTTC.

The CDR3 loop is CASSEDGYNYGYTF. DNA for the CDR3: TGTGCCAGCAGCGAGGACGGATATAACTATGGCTACACCTTC. V is TRBV28 and J is TRBJ1-2; no clear D gene. The CDR3 totals 14 residues. Germline values: CDR1 MDHEN, CDR2 SYDVKM. The ends were cut back, 6 bases at V and 1 base at J, with 12 bases in the middle.

This chain connects TRBV11-2 to TRBJ2-7; 8 bases align to TRBD1. The CDR3 consists of 14 residues. In germline, CDR1 is SGHAT, CDR2 FQNNGV. With V trimmed by 3 bases and J by 6 bases, 7 bases remained unmatched. The CDR3 sequence: CASSLPGQESEQYF. In nucleotides, the CDR3 is TGTGCCAGCAGCTTGCCGGGACAGGAGTCCGAGCAGTACTTC.

This clone was detected once. V is TRBV5-6 and J is TRBJ1-6, with D perhaps matching TRBD1 (6 bases). The CDR3 is made up of 13 amino acids. Trimming removed 2 bases from V and 9 bases from J, with 9 bases in between. Germline lookup yields CDR1 SGHDT and CDR2 YYEEEE. The CDR3 nucleotides are TGTGCCAGCAGCTTACAGGGAGGTTCACCCCTCCACTTT. Protein: CASSLQGGSPLHF.

V and J are TRBV29-1 and TRBJ2-5, with D unresolved. This CDR3 comprises 13 residues. Germline CDR1 and CDR2: SQVTM and ANQGSEA. Trimming took off 5 bases at V and 5 bases at J, with 15 bases between the two ends. The CDR3 nucleotides read TGCAGCGTTCACCCATTAATGGTTGAGACCCAGTACTTC. Translation gives CSVHPLMVETQYF.

This rearrangement joins TRBV5-8 to TRBJ1-4; 8 nucleotides align to TRBD1. After removal of 4 bases from V and 5 bases from J, the junction contained 7 bases not matched to a gene. This CDR3 comprises 15 residues. Germline V gene lookup returns CDR1 SGHTS and CDR2 YDEGEE. The CDR3 region is CASSLGQGLNEKLFF. CDR3 sequence (DNA): TGTGCCAGCAGCCTAGGACAGGGTCTGAATGAAAAACTGTTTTTT.